This is a list of T cell receptor beta chains from one sample in a study of blood T cell repertoires in COVID-19. TCRdb keeps only in-frame clones here, not all; method: immunoSEQ multiplex PCR. The sample lists around 82,000 clones; 90% were seen once. Input material: peripheral blood. The receptors come from a human donor in a cohort sampled during active COVID-19. Each CDR3 is given with its conserved first and last residue. Each record gives: CDR3 length, clone size, D gene, J gene, V gene, CDR3 protein, CDR3 DNA. D genes are given only for firm matches. Not all rows give a size; the values are once, few, many and, for expanded clones, a class.

14 | few | NA | TRBJ2-1 | TRBV27 | CASSLSRTYNEQFF | TGTGCCAGCAGTTTATCGCGTACTTACAATGAGCAGTTCTTC
16 | NA | NA | TRBJ1-2 | TRBV7-9 | CASSLALRGSLYGYTF | TGTGCCAGCAGCTTAGCGCTAAGGGGGTCCCTCTACGGCTACACCTTC
13 | NA | TRBD1 | TRBJ1-2 | TRBV6-6 | CASRPGGNYGYTF | TGTGCCAGCAGGCCAGGGGGAAACTATGGCTACACCTTC
15 | NA | TRBD1 | TRBJ1-1 | TRBV9 | CASSSRTGPNTEAFF | TGTGCCAGCAGCTCTAGGACAGGGCCGAACACTGAAGCTTTCTTT
12 | NA | NA | TRBJ1-2 | TRBV19 | CASMQGPYGYTF | TGTGCCAGTATGCAGGGGCCCTATGGCTACACCTTC
14 | NA | NA | TRBJ2-2 | TRBV19 | CASSGWVASGELFF | TGTGCCAGTAGCGGGTGGGTCGCGTCCGGGGAGCTGTTTTTT
15 | NA | TRBD2 | TRBJ2-7 | TRBV9 | CASSAGTSRGYEQYF | TGTGCCAGCAGCGCCGGGACTAGCAGGGGCTACGAGCAGTACTTC
16 | NA | NA | TRBJ2-3 | TRBV7-2 | CASSVLGGAVTDTQYF | TGTGCCAGCAGCGTATTGGGGGGGGCCGTTACAGATACGCAGTATTTT
21 | NA | NA | TRBJ1-5 | TRBV6-2/TRBV6-3 | CASSYRFEVWVREGRNQPQHF | TGTGCCAGCAGTTATCGGTTCGAAGTTTGGGTCCGGGAAGGTCGGAATCAGCCCCAGCATTTT
15 | NA | NA | TRBJ1-1 | TRBV10-3 | CAISESPTGNTEAFF | TGTGCCATCAGTGAGTCCCCCACAGGGAACACTGAAGCTTTCTTT
14 | NA | NA | TRBJ1-1 | TRBV10-3 | CAISEGLDRAEAFF | TGTGCCATCAGTGAGGGACTCGATAGGGCTGAAGCTTTCTTT
13 | NA | NA | TRBJ1-6 | TRBV6-5 | CASRPPGGSPLHF | TGTGCCAGCAGACCCCCCGGGGGTTCACCCCTCCACTTT
19 | once | TRBD2 | TRBJ2-1 | TRBV3-1/TRBV3-2 | CASSQLPGLAGGGNNEQFF | TGTGCCAGCAGCCAACTACCGGGACTAGCGGGGGGCGGGAACAATGAGCAGTTCTTC
16 | NA | NA | TRBJ2-2 | TRBV7-8 | CASSLVASTAPGELFF | TGTGCCAGCAGCTTAGTAGCGTCCACCGCCCCCGGGGAGCTGTTTTTT
17 | NA | TRBD2 | TRBJ2-3 | TRBV5-8 | CASSSRALAGSTDTQYF | TGTGCCAGCAGCTCCCGTGCACTAGCGGGGAGCACAGATACGCAGTATTTT
13 | NA | NA | TRBJ2-7 | TRBV10-1 | CASSESGSLEQYF | TGCGCCAGCAGTGAGTCCGGGTCACTCGAGCAGTACTTC
16 | NA | TRBD1 | TRBJ1-5 | TRBV5-1 | CASSLGVVGGGQPQHF | TGCGCCAGCAGCTTGGGGGTGGTAGGGGGCGGTCAGCCCCAGCATTTT
13 | NA | NA | TRBJ1-6 | TRBV10-3 | CAISESARSPLHF | TGTGCCATCAGTGAGTCGGCCCGTTCACCCCTCCACTTT
13 | once | NA | TRBJ2-5 | TRBV6-2/TRBV6-3 | CASSGGPAETQYF | TGTGCCAGCAGTGGGGGCCCAGCGGAGACCCAGTACTTC
16 | NA | NA | TRBJ2-6 | TRBV3-1/TRBV3-2 | CASSQGAGSGANVLTF | TGTGCCAGCAGCCAAGGCGCCGGGTCTGGGGCCAACGTCCTGACTTTC
14 | NA | TRBD1 | TRBJ2-7 | TRBV5-1 | CASRTPGQEYEQYF | TGCGCCAGCAGAACCCCGGGACAGGAGTACGAGCAGTACTTC
17 | NA | NA | TRBJ2-1 | TRBV7-2 | CASSLALAGAASNEQFF | TGTGCCAGCAGCTTAGCGCTTGCGGGGGCGGCTTCCAATGAGCAGTTCTTC
15 | NA | TRBD2 | TRBJ2-3 | TRBV2 | CASQLAGWRTDTQYF | TGTGCCAGCCAGCTAGCGGGGTGGAGAACAGATACGCAGTATTTT
15 | NA | NA | TRBJ2-7 | TRBV6-5 | CAAGLGWGPSYEQYF | TGTGCCGCGGGCCTTGGATGGGGGCCCTCCTACGAGCAGTACTTC
15 | NA | NA | TRBJ2-5 | TRBV4-3 | CASSQGEGIQETQYF | TGCGCCAGCAGCCAAGGTGAGGGTATCCAAGAGACCCAGTACTTC
15 | NA | TRBD1 | TRBJ1-1 | TRBV7-8 | CASSPRQGVNTEAFF | TGTGCCAGCAGCCCCCGACAGGGAGTGAACACTGAAGCTTTCTTT
13 | NA | NA | TRBJ1-2 | TRBV7-6 | CASSLFSGGGYTF | TGTGCCAGCAGCTTATTTTCGGGGGGTGGCTACACCTTC
18 | NA | NA | TRBJ2-3 | TRBV11-2 | CASSLPLGVPHLTDTQYF | TGTGCCAGCAGCTTGCCGCTCGGGGTCCCTCATCTCACAGATACGCAGTATTTT
16 | once | TRBD1 | TRBJ2-1 | TRBV7-9 | CASSRTGGQTYNEQFF | TGTGCCAGCAGCCGTACAGGGGGCCAAACCTACAATGAGCAGTTCTTC
15 | NA | TRBD1 | TRBJ2-7 | TRBV11-2 | CASSPGTGQAYEQYF | TGTGCCAGCAGCCCGGGTACCGGACAGGCCTACGAGCAGTACTTC